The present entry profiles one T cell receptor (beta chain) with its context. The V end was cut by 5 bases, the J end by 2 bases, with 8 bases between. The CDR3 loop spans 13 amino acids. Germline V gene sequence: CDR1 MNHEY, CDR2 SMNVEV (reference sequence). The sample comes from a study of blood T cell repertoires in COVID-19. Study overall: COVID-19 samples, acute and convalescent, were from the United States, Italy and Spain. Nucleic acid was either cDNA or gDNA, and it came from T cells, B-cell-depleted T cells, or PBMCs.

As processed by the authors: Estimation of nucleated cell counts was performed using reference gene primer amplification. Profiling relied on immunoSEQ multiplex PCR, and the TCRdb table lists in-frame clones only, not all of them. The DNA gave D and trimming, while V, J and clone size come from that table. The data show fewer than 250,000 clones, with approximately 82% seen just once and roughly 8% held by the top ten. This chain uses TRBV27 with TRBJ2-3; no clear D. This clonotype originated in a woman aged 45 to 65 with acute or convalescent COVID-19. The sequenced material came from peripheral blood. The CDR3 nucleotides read TGTGCCAGCAGTCAAACTGCCACAGATACGCAGTATTTT. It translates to CASSQTATDTQYF.